This is a list of T cell receptor beta chains from one sample in a study of regulatory T cells in long-lasting Graves disease. TCRdb redid the calling of the multiplex PCR reads with MiXCR, one entry per CDR3 protein. The top ten hold 29% of the sample, which has 300,000 or so distinct CDR3 sequences, around 20% seen once. The material was peripheral blood mononuclear cells (PBMCs), obtained when the disease was refractory, from a patient treated with antithyroid drugs. These receptors originate from a female donor with Graves disease. The CDR3 runs from the conserved cysteine through the conserved F or W. Each record gives: J gene, V gene, CDR3 protein.

TRBJ1-2 | TRBV20-1 | CSAPPSVYGYTF
TRBJ2-5 | TRBV18 | CASPRQETQYF
TRBJ1-5 | TRBV5-1 | CASSLEINQPQHF
TRBJ2-5 | TRBV18 | CASSLHPGAQETQYF
TRBJ2-2 | TRBV2 | CASSEEIDRANTGELFF
TRBJ2-6 | TRBV7-6 | CASSPRAGGSPSGANVLTF
TRBJ1-5 | TRBV20-1 | CSARAGVGNQPQHF
TRBJ2-7 | TRBV19 | CASSNQGKGSYEQYF
TRBJ2-7 | TRBV6-2/TRBV6-3 | CASRKTGVPDEQYF
TRBJ2-5 | TRBV10-2 | CASSEQGAGETQYF
TRBJ1-2 | TRBV4-1 | CASSQGGSYGYTF
TRBJ1-1 | TRBV7-9 | CASSLADRVRNTEAFF
TRBJ2-5 | TRBV7-9 | CASSFGGMVQETQYF
TRBJ1-3 | TRBV27 | CASSFSSSTSGNTIYF
TRBJ1-5 | TRBV19 | CASSVRGWESQPQHF
TRBJ2-7 | TRBV6-9 | CASESLEGYEQYF